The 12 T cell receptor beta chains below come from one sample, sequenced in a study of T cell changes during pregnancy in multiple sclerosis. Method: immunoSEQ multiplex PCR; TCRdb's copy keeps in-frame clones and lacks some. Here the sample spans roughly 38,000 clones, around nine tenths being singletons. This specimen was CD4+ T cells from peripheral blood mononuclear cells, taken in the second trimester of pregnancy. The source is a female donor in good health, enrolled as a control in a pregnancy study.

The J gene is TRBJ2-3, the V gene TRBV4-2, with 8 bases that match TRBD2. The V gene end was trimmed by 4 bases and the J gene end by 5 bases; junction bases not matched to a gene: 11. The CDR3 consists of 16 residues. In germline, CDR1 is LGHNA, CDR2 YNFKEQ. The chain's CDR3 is CASSRTTGGREDTQYF. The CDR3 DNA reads TGTGCCAGCAGCCGAACGACGGGGGGGCGAGAAGATACGCAGTATTTT.

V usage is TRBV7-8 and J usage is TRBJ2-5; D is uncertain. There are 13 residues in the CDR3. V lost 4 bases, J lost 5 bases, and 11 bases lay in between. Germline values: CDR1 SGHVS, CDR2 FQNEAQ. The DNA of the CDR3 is TGTGCCAGCAGCTCGAACAACGGGGAGACCCAGTACTTC. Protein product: CASSSNNGETQYF.

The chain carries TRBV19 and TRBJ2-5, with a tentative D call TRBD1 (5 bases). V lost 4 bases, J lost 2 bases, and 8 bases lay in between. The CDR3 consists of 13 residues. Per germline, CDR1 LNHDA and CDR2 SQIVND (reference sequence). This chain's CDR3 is CASSNDRQETQYF. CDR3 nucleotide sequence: TGTGCCAGTAGTAACGACAGACAAGAGACCCAGTACTTC.

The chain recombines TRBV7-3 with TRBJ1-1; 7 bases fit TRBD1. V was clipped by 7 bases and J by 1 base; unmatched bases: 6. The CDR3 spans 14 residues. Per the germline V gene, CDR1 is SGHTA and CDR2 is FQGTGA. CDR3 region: CASKWDRTNTEAFF. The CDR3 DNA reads TGTGCCAGCAAATGGGACAGAACGAACACTGAAGCTTTCTTT.

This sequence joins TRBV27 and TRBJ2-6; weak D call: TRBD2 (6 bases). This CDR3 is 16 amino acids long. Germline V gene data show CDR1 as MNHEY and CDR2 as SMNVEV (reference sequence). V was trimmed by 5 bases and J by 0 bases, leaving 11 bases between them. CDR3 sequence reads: CASSPGLFSGANVLTF. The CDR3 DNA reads TGTGCCAGCAGTCCCGGACTATTCTCTGGGGCCAACGTCCTGACTTTC. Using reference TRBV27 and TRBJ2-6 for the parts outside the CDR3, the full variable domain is EAQVTQNPRYLITVTGKKLTVTCSQNMNHEYMSWYRQDPGLGLRQIYYSMNVEVTDKGDVPEGYKVSRKEKRNFPLILESPSPNQTSLYFCASSPGLFSGANVLTFGAGSRLTVL.

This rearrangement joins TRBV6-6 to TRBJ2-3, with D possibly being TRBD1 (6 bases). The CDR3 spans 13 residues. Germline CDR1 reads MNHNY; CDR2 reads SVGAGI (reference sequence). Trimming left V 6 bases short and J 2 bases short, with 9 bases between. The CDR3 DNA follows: TGTGCCAGCAGGGGGGCAGCCACAGATACGCAGTATTTT. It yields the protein CASRGAATDTQYF.

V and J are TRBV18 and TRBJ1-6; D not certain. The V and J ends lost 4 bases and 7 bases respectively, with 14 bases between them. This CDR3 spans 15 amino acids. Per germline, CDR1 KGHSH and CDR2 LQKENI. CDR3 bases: TGTGCCAGCTCACAATCCGAGCTCCCCAATTCACCCCTCCACTTT. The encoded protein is CASSQSELPNSPLHF.

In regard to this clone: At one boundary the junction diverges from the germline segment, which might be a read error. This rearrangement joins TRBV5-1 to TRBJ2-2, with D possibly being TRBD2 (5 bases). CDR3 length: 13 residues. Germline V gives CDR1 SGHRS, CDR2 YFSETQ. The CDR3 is CASSLAPQREMFF. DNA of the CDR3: TGCGCCAGCAGCTTGGCCCCACAGAGGGAGATGTTTTTT.

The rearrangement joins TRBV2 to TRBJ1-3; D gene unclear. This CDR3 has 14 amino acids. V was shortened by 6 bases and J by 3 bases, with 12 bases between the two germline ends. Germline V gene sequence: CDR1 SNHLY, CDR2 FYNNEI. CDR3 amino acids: CASSDGWLGNTIYF. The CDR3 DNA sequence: TGTGCCAGCAGCGACGGGTGGCTTGGAAACACCATATATTTT.

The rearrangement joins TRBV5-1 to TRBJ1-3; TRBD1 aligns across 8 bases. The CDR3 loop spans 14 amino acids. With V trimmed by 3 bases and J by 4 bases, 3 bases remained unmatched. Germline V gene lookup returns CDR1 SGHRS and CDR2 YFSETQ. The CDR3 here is CASSWGTGGNTIYF. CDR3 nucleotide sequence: TGCGCCAGCAGCTGGGGGACAGGAGGAAACACCATATATTTT.

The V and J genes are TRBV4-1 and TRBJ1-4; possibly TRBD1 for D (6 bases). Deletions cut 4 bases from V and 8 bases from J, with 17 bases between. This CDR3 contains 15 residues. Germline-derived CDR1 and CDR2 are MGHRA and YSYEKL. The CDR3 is CASSRGQTVREKLFF. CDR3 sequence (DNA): TGCGCCAGCAGCCGTGGACAGACAGTAAGAGAAAAACTGTTTTTT.

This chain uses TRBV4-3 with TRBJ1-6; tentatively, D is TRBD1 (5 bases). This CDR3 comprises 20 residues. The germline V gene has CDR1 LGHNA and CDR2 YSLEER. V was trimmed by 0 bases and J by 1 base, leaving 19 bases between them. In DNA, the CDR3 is TGCGCCAGCAGCCAAGATTTTGGGAGGGGTCCAGAGTCCTATAATTCACCCCTCCACTTT. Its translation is CASSQDFGRGPESYNSPLHF.